The rows below give T cell receptor beta chains drawn from one sample of a study of radiotherapy plus CTLA-4 blockade in lung cancer. Using immunoSEQ multiplex PCR, the repertoire was profiled, and TCRdb retains in-frame clones only, with some absent. This table holds some 66,000 clones, around 83% found once. Sequencing used peripheral blood, obtained from a patient treated with radiotherapy plus ipilimumab. The receptors shown here come from a human donor with non-small cell lung cancer who had a partial response to radiotherapy plus ipilimumab. Both conserved end residues are part of each CDR3. A D gene is named only where the DNA matches it firmly. Not all rows give a size; the values are once, few, many and, for expanded clones, a class.

v_gene: TRBV10-3
d_gene: TRBD2
j_gene: TRBJ2-3
abundance: -
CDR3aa: CAIRHGGTPQTDTQYF
CDR3nt: TGTGCCATCAGGCACGGGGGGACTCCGCAAACAGATACGCAGTATTTT

v_gene: TRBV2
d_gene: -
j_gene: TRBJ2-5
abundance: few
CDR3aa: CASSSGETQYF
CDR3nt: TGTGCCAGCAGTTCCGGGGAGACCCAGTACTTC

v_gene: TRBV10-3
d_gene: TRBD1
j_gene: TRBJ1-4
abundance: -
CDR3aa: CAISGTGGASGEKLFF
CDR3nt: TGTGCCATCAGTGGGACAGGGGGCGCCTCAGGTGAAAAACTGTTTTTT

v_gene: TRBV5-4
d_gene: TRBD2
j_gene: TRBJ2-7
abundance: -
CDR3aa: CASSLGLAGPSSEQYF
CDR3nt: TGTGCCAGCAGCTTGGGACTAGCGGGTCCCAGTAGCGAGCAGTACTTC

v_gene: TRBV18
d_gene: TRBD1
j_gene: TRBJ2-7
abundance: -
CDR3aa: CASSPQQGYEQYF
CDR3nt: TGTGCCAGCTCACCACAACAGGGGTACGAGCAGTACTTC

v_gene: TRBV28
d_gene: -
j_gene: TRBJ1-5
abundance: -
CDR3aa: CASSVDGGKNQPQHF
CDR3nt: TGTGCCAGCAGTGTTGACGGGGGAAAGAATCAGCCCCAGCATTTT

v_gene: TRBV19
d_gene: TRBD1
j_gene: TRBJ2-7
abundance: once
CDR3aa: CASSKPGQGSYEQYF
CDR3nt: TGTGCCAGTAGTAAGCCGGGACAGGGGTCTTACGAGCAGTACTTC

v_gene: TRBV21-1
d_gene: -
j_gene: TRBJ2-4
abundance: few
CDR3aa: CASSSSPGTGDFLAKNIQYF
CDR3nt: TGTGCCAGCAGCAGTTCCCCCGGGACAGGGGATTTTCTAGCCAAAAACATTCAGTACTTC

v_gene: TRBV27
d_gene: -
j_gene: TRBJ1-5
abundance: once
CDR3aa: CASTPQVGQPQHF
CDR3nt: TGTGCCAGCACCCCCCAGGTTGGTCAGCCCCAGCATTTT

v_gene: TRBV7-9
d_gene: -
j_gene: TRBJ2-7
abundance: few
CDR3aa: CASSLAQVGEYEQYF
CDR3nt: TGTGCCAGCAGCTTAGCGCAAGTAGGGGAATACGAGCAGTACTTC

v_gene: TRBV11-3
d_gene: -
j_gene: TRBJ2-7
abundance: -
CDR3aa: CASSPTSGALGEQYF
CDR3nt: TGTGCCAGCAGCCCGACATCAGGGGCCCTGGGCGAGCAGTACTTC

v_gene: TRBV18
d_gene: TRBD1
j_gene: TRBJ2-5
abundance: -
CDR3aa: CASSPSDRGETQYF
CDR3nt: TGTGCCAGCTCACCATCGGACAGGGGAGAGACCCAGTACTTC

v_gene: TRBV6-5
d_gene: TRBD1
j_gene: TRBJ1-2
abundance: -
CDR3aa: CASSDRGGDGYTF
CDR3nt: TGTGCCAGCAGTGACAGGGGAGGGGATGGCTACACCTTC

v_gene: TRBV11-2
d_gene: TRBD2
j_gene: TRBJ2-1
abundance: -
CDR3aa: CASSIGTSGTYSYNEQFF
CDR3nt: TGTGCCAGCAGCATCGGGACTAGCGGGACTTACTCCTACAATGAGCAGTTCTTC

v_gene: TRBV2
d_gene: TRBD1
j_gene: TRBJ2-1
abundance: -
CDR3aa: CASSGPGQGISEQFF
CDR3nt: TGTGCCAGCAGCGGACCGGGACAGGGTATTAGTGAGCAGTTCTTC

v_gene: TRBV5-1
d_gene: TRBD2
j_gene: TRBJ2-5
abundance: -
CDR3aa: CASTKGSGTQETQYF
CDR3nt: TGCGCCAGCACTAAGGGTAGCGGGACCCAAGAGACCCAGTACTTC

v_gene: TRBV19
d_gene: TRBD2
j_gene: TRBJ2-1
abundance: -
CDR3aa: CASTSRAGGYNEQFF
CDR3nt: TGTGCCAGTACCTCGAGGGCGGGAGGTTACAATGAGCAGTTCTTC

v_gene: TRBV5-1
d_gene: -
j_gene: TRBJ2-7
abundance: -
CDR3aa: CASSLEGSYEQYF
CDR3nt: TGCGCCAGCAGCTTGGAAGGGAGCTACGAGCAGTACTTC

v_gene: TRBV9
d_gene: TRBD1
j_gene: TRBJ2-6
abundance: -
CDR3aa: CASSRGTAYSGANVLTF
CDR3nt: TGTGCCAGCAGCCGAGGGACAGCTTACTCTGGGGCCAACGTCCTGACTTTC

v_gene: TRBV5-1
d_gene: -
j_gene: TRBJ2-7
abundance: -
CDR3aa: CASSLNGGEDEQYF
CDR3nt: TGCGCCAGCAGCTTGAATGGAGGAGAGGACGAGCAGTACTTC

v_gene: TRBV29-1
d_gene: -
j_gene: TRBJ2-7
abundance: -
CDR3aa: CSVEDRALGQGNYEQYF
CDR3nt: TGCAGCGTTGAAGATCGAGCTCTAGGGCAGGGAAACTACGAGCAGTACTTC

v_gene: TRBV30
d_gene: TRBD1
j_gene: TRBJ1-4
abundance: -
CDR3aa: CAWRGTGAGNEKLFF
CDR3nt: TGTGCCTGGAGGGGGACAGGGGCGGGTAATGAAAAACTGTTTTTT

v_gene: TRBV7-3
d_gene: -
j_gene: TRBJ2-5
abundance: -
CDR3aa: CASSAEPGETQYF
CDR3nt: TGTGCCAGCAGCGCGGAACCGGGTGAGACCCAGTACTTC

v_gene: TRBV7-2
d_gene: -
j_gene: TRBJ2-3
abundance: -
CDR3aa: CASSLQGSNTDTQYF
CDR3nt: TGTGCCAGCAGCCTACAGGGTTCCAACACAGATACGCAGTATTTT

v_gene: TRBV5-1
d_gene: TRBD1
j_gene: TRBJ1-2
abundance: few
CDR3aa: CASSLDRGYGYTF
CDR3nt: TGCGCCAGCAGCTTGGACAGGGGATATGGCTACACCTTC

v_gene: TRBV7-6
d_gene: -
j_gene: TRBJ2-1
abundance: -
CDR3aa: CASSLEHQGMSEQFF
CDR3nt: TGTGCCAGCAGCTTAGAGCATCAGGGGATGAGCGAGCAGTTCTTC

v_gene: TRBV27
d_gene: TRBD1
j_gene: TRBJ2-2
abundance: -
CDR3aa: CASRRGQAANTGKLFF
CDR3nt: TGTGCCAGCAGAAGGGGGCAGGCTGCGAACACCGGGAAGCTGTTTTTT

v_gene: TRBV6-1
d_gene: -
j_gene: TRBJ1-3
abundance: -
CDR3aa: CAGRVASGNTIYF
CDR3nt: TGTGCAGGCCGGGTCGCTTCTGGAAACACCATATATTTT

v_gene: TRBV5-1
d_gene: TRBD2
j_gene: TRBJ2-1
abundance: -
CDR3aa: CASRKLAAGYNEQFF
CDR3nt: TGCGCCAGCCGCAAACTAGCGGCGGGGTACAATGAGCAGTTCTTC

v_gene: TRBV5-1
d_gene: TRBD1
j_gene: TRBJ1-2
abundance: once
CDR3aa: CASSSRDRGSEGYTF
CDR3nt: TGCGCCAGCAGCTCGCGGGACAGGGGATCGGAGGGCTACACCTTC

v_gene: TRBV5-1
d_gene: -
j_gene: TRBJ2-2
abundance: -
CDR3aa: CASSLGRPNTGELFF
CDR3nt: TGCGCCAGCAGCTTGGGGAGGCCGAACACCGGGGAGCTGTTTTTT

v_gene: TRBV7-3
d_gene: -
j_gene: TRBJ2-5
abundance: -
CDR3aa: CASSLNGPRGETQYF
CDR3nt: TGTGCCAGCAGCTTAAATGGGCCCCGAGGGGAGACCCAGTACTTC

v_gene: TRBV7-2
d_gene: TRBD1
j_gene: TRBJ2-5
abundance: -
CDR3aa: CASSLGQGLETQYF
CDR3nt: TGTGCCAGCAGCTTGGGACAGGGTTTAGAGACCCAGTACTTC

v_gene: TRBV5-1
d_gene: -
j_gene: TRBJ2-5
abundance: once
CDR3aa: CASRVAGRQETQYF
CDR3nt: TGCGCCAGCAGGGTTGCGGGACGCCAAGAGACCCAGTACTTC

v_gene: TRBV6-6
d_gene: -
j_gene: TRBJ2-7
abundance: once
CDR3aa: CASSYSNGQTYEQYF
CDR3nt: TGTGCCAGCAGTTACTCGAATGGACAGACCTACGAGCAGTACTTC

v_gene: TRBV28
d_gene: TRBD1
j_gene: TRBJ2-7
abundance: -
CDR3aa: CASSSSGTGSYEQYF
CDR3nt: TGTGCCAGCAGTTCCTCGGGGACAGGGTCCTACGAGCAGTACTTC

v_gene: TRBV13
d_gene: -
j_gene: TRBJ1-4
abundance: -
CDR3aa: CATRRGGGEEKLFF
CDR3nt: TGTGCCACCAGGCGGGGCGGGGGCGAGGAAAAACTGTTTTTT

v_gene: TRBV5-1
d_gene: -
j_gene: TRBJ2-3
abundance: once
CDR3aa: CASSPGGGVDDTQYF
CDR3nt: TGCGCCAGCAGCCCCGGAGGAGGAGTAGATGATACGCAGTATTTT

v_gene: TRBV2
d_gene: TRBD1
j_gene: TRBJ2-2
abundance: few
CDR3aa: CASSRQGPNTGELFF
CDR3nt: TGTGCCAGCAGTCGACAGGGACCGAACACCGGGGAGCTGTTTTTT

v_gene: TRBV2
d_gene: TRBD1
j_gene: TRBJ1-5
abundance: -
CDR3aa: CASSATGQWLNQPQHF
CDR3nt: TGTGCCAGCAGTGCAACGGGACAGTGGTTAAATCAGCCCCAGCATTTT

v_gene: TRBV18
d_gene: TRBD1
j_gene: TRBJ2-7
abundance: -
CDR3aa: CASSPDRISYEQYF
CDR3nt: TGTGCCAGCTCACCGGACAGGATCTCCTACGAGCAGTACTTC

v_gene: TRBV30
d_gene: -
j_gene: TRBJ1-3
abundance: -
CDR3aa: CAWSFGTPGNTIYF
CDR3nt: TGTGCCTGGAGTTTCGGGACTCCTGGAAACACCATATATTTT

v_gene: TRBV30
d_gene: -
j_gene: TRBJ1-1
abundance: few
CDR3aa: CAWSPDTLTEAFF
CDR3nt: TGTGCCTGGAGTCCAGACACACTGACTGAAGCTTTCTTT

v_gene: TRBV5-1
d_gene: TRBD1
j_gene: TRBJ2-5
abundance: -
CDR3aa: CASSLSGTGEETQYF
CDR3nt: TGCGCCAGCAGCTTATCCGGGACAGGGGAAGAGACCCAGTACTTC

v_gene: TRBV9
d_gene: -
j_gene: TRBJ2-3
abundance: -
CDR3aa: CASSVALANTQYF
CDR3nt: TGTGCCAGCAGCGTAGCGCTAGCAAATACGCAGTATTTT

v_gene: TRBV18
d_gene: TRBD2
j_gene: TRBJ2-1
abundance: -
CDR3aa: CASSPASGRASGNEQFF
CDR3nt: TGTGCCAGCTCACCAGCTAGCGGGAGGGCAAGTGGAAATGAGCAGTTCTTC

v_gene: TRBV7-3
d_gene: TRBD1
j_gene: TRBJ2-1
abundance: few
CDR3aa: CASSSHPTGASYNEQFF
CDR3nt: TGTGCCAGCAGCTCACACCCCACAGGGGCCTCCTACAATGAGCAGTTCTTC

v_gene: TRBV28
d_gene: TRBD2
j_gene: TRBJ2-7
abundance: -
CDR3aa: CASTPEIAGTNEQYF
CDR3nt: TGTGCCAGCACCCCTGAGATAGCGGGCACTAACGAGCAGTACTTC

v_gene: TRBV29-1
d_gene: TRBD1
j_gene: TRBJ2-7
abundance: -
CDR3aa: CSHRDRGLHSYEQYF
CDR3nt: TGCAGCCACCGGGACAGGGGCCTCCACTCCTACGAGCAGTACTTC

v_gene: TRBV4-2
d_gene: -
j_gene: TRBJ1-3
abundance: -
CDR3aa: CASSRTLAGVGSNTIYF
CDR3nt: TGTGCCAGCAGCCGGACCCTGGCGGGGGTTGGGTCGAACACCATATATTTT

v_gene: TRBV21-1
d_gene: -
j_gene: TRBJ2-7
abundance: -
CDR3aa: CASSTPGGRAAGYEQYF
CDR3nt: TGTGCCAGCAGCACCCCGGGCGGGAGGGCCGCGGGGTACGAGCAGTACTTC

v_gene: TRBV28
d_gene: -
j_gene: TRBJ1-4
abundance: -
CDR3aa: CASSDPGQSNEKLFF
CDR3nt: TGTGCCAGCAGTGATCCTGGCCAGTCTAATGAAAAACTGTTTTTT

v_gene: TRBV28
d_gene: -
j_gene: TRBJ2-7
abundance: -
CDR3aa: CASGREQYF
CDR3nt: TGTGCCAGCGGCCGAGAGCAGTACTTC

v_gene: TRBV6-1
d_gene: -
j_gene: TRBJ2-2
abundance: -
CDR3aa: CASSERRAGGTGELFF
CDR3nt: TGTGCCAGCAGTGAACGGCGGGCCGGGGGCACCGGGGAGCTGTTTTTT